These 9 T cell receptor beta chains share one sample of origin, sequenced in a study of shared clonotypes between healthy human individuals. Assay used: immunoSEQ multiplex PCR; TCRdb lists only in-frame clones, some missing. This table holds some 2 million clones, roughly 95% found once. Specimen: naive CD4+ T cells sorted from blood. Subset noted: CD45RA+ positively selected. These receptors were collected from a young man in good health.

The rearrangement uses TRBV18 and TRBJ1-4, with a weak D call TRBD1 (5 bases). CDR3 length: 16 residues. Trimming removed 5 bases at V and 0 bases at J, with 13 bases between. Per germline, CDR1 KGHSH and CDR2 LQKENI. The CDR3 coding sequence is TGTGCCAGCTCATCTGCCAGGGCGTCAACTAATGAAAAACTGTTTTTT. It translates to CASSSARASTNEKLFF.

The chain joins TRBV29-1 to TRBJ2-4; TRBD2 is a possible D gene (6 bases). The CDR3 spans 14 residues. Germline CDR1 is SQVTM and CDR2 is ANQGSEA. V was clipped by 0 bases and J by 5 bases, with 11 bases between them. CDR3 protein: CSVEESGGENIQYF. The CDR3 coding sequence is TGCAGCGTTGAAGAGTCGGGCGGGGAAAACATTCAGTACTTC.

The chain links TRBV10-1 to TRBJ1-6, with 11 bases aligning to TRBD1. V dropped 2 bases and J dropped 8; count of bases not matched to a gene: 2. Germline-derived CDR1 and CDR2 are WNHNN and SYGVQD (reference sequence). The CDR3 totals 15 residues. CDR3 coding DNA: TGCGCCAGCAGTGAGGGGACAGGGGGGCATTCACCCCTCCACTTT. Its protein is CASSEGTGGHSPLHF.

The V call is TRBV7-9, the J call TRBJ2-3; 9 bases line up with TRBD2. V shed 1 base and J 5 bases; nucleotides not matched to a gene: 7. The CDR3 has 16 residues. Germline CDR1 is SEHNR and CDR2 is FQNEAQ (reference sequence). CDR3 residues: CASSLVASGIVDTQYF. CDR3 bases: TGTGCCAGCAGCTTAGTTGCTAGCGGGATAGTAGATACGCAGTATTTT.

Details on this clone: Other DNA sequences from this sample encode an identical CDR3 as well. The chain combines TRBV5-1 with TRBJ2-2; no clear D. The germline gives CDR1 SGHRS, CDR2 YFSETQ. V was clipped by 0 bases and J by 2 bases, with 8 bases between them. CDR3 size: 15 residues. Here the CDR3 reads CASSLDVSNTGELFF. In DNA, the CDR3 is TGCGCCAGCAGCTTGGATGTTTCCAACACCGGGGAGCTGTTTTTT.

V usage is TRBV30 and J usage is TRBJ2-7, with D tentatively TRBD1 (5 bases). CDR3 size: 14 residues. V lost 4 bases and J 2 bases, leaving 15 bases between the germline ends. From germline, CDR1 is GTSNPN and CDR2 SVGIG (reference sequence). The CDR3 spells CAWIGQGKPYEQYF. Here the CDR3 DNA reads TGTGCCTGGATTGGCCAGGGAAAACCCTACGAGCAGTACTTC.

V and J are TRBV5-1 and TRBJ1-1; D is unresolved. This CDR3 spans 13 amino acids. Germline-derived CDR1 and CDR2 are SGHRS and YFSETQ. V gave up 2 bases and J gave up 2 bases, with 7 bases separating them. The chain's CDR3 is CASSFQVNTEAFF. The CDR3 DNA follows: TGCGCCAGCAGCTTCCAAGTAAACACTGAAGCTTTCTTT.

The V and J genes are TRBV4-1 and TRBJ2-1, with D perhaps TRBD2 (6 bases). This CDR3 has 16 amino acids. Between the trimmed V and J ends, which lost 2 bases and 4 bases, there was a span of 15 bases. CDR1 and CDR2 (germline): MGHRA, YSYEKL. The CDR3 protein is CASSQTPGTHYNEQFF. CDR3 coding DNA: TGCGCCAGCAGCCAAACACCCGGGACTCATTACAATGAGCAGTTCTTC.

This clone was counted once. The rearrangement links TRBV11-2 to TRBJ2-2; D is undetermined. V lost 6 bases and J 6 bases, leaving 14 bases between the germline ends. The CDR3 extends over 14 amino acids. Germline values: CDR1 SGHAT, CDR2 FQNNGV. The CDR3 loop reads CASSNLMRPGELFF. The CDR3 coding sequence is TGTGCCAGCAGTAATCTAATGCGGCCCGGGGAGCTGTTTTTT.